The present entry profiles one T cell receptor beta chain with its context. It lacks a known antigen. There are no base qualities to consult, and no much larger clone falls within one base. This record belongs to a study of blood T cell repertoires in COVID-19 (dated by TCRdb to the early 2020s). Regarding the research as a whole: Samples from collaborators originated in the United States, Italy and Spain and spanned both the acute and convalescent phases of COVID-19. The samples were drawn from the first 160 participants of the ongoing ImmuneRACE study and from 950 to 1,500 subjects provided by 6 global collaborators. The repertoires were released in a freely available public database meant as a resource for research on the immune response to SARS-CoV-2. The dataset comprised deeply sampled blood TCRbeta repertoires from subjects exposed to, actively infected with, or recovered from COVID-19. The prospective study material was composed of cDNA or gDNA derived from T cells, B-cell-depleted T cells, or PBMCs. Where available, HLA class I and class II types were taken from metadata supplied by the sample provider and were not determined by assay-based typing. Nearly every sample came with metadata listing a de-identified subject ID, COVID-19 status, age in years and sex. Results the study describes overall, beyond this receptor: The quantity of clinical and demographic metadata differed by source and by participant and was supplied without curation.

V loses 0 bases of germline sequence and J loses 6 bases, and the interval between the two ends is 11 bases. From the germline V gene, CDR1 is KGHSH and CDR2 is LQKENI. The CDR3 runs 14 residues from the cysteine to the phenylalanine. Here the CDR3 DNA is all that survives: 42 bases in frame from base 1. In the prospective study, participants were roughly 18 to 89 years old, resided in 24 geographic areas of the United States, and were enrolled through a virtual design. In the prospective study, cohorts were assigned on the basis of participant-reported clinical history obtained from a screening survey and a study questionnaire. ImmuneRACE Cohort 3 recovered participants were defined by two consecutive negative NP/OP PCR tests, healthcare professional clearance, or symptom resolution. Mobile phlebotomists in the prospective study collected whole blood, serum and a nasopharyngeal or oropharyngeal swab from every participant. Over a roughly 2-month period, participants in the prospective study had the option of providing additional blood draws and questionnaires. Before DNA extraction, prospective study blood samples were shipped either frozen or at room temperature.

TCRbeta CDR3 regions were amplified from genomic DNA by means of the immunoSEQ Assay, a bias-controlled multiplex PCR. On the authors' methods: The number of nucleated cells in each sample was estimated from the amplification of reference gene primers within the assay. To quantify the absolute abundance of each unique TCRbeta CDR3 rearrangement, sequence reads were collapsed and filtered. For each sample, productive Simpson clonality was calculated by taking the square root of Simpson's diversity index across productive rearrangements. TCRdb provides this immuneACCESS table in a form limited to in-frame rearrangements. Some clones are lacking; in checked studies, under half of them reflect an unresolved V gene, and why the rest are absent is not known. The V and J calls and clone size were taken over from that table, and D and trimming were inferred from the DNA. This sample holds approximately 440,000 clones; roughly 90% were observed only once. 0.7% of the sample is held by the ten biggest clonotypes.

What was sequenced was PBMCs or T cells enriched from blood (not recorded which). The chain joins TRBV18 to TRBJ1-2; the D gene is possibly TRBD1, with 5 bases matching. The receptor was derived from a woman between 18 and 29 years old who had recovered from COVID-19. The CDR3 sequence is CASSPPFKGDGYTF. The nucleotides are TGTGCCAGCTCACCACCGTTTAAAGGGGATGGCTACACCTTC.